This TCR beta chain was sequenced for a study of Ad26.COV2.S vaccination and SARS-CoV-2 variants. Study-wide context: The vaccine Ad26.COV2.S was put into the muscle once, or twice with 56 days between.

This clone was detected only once. Its specificity is unknown. Some clones are missing from TCRdb's copy, which holds only in-frame ones; the method was immunoSEQ multiplex PCR. This table has around 300,000 clones, roughly 91% appearing once. Indicated treatment: some 20 received Ad26.COV2.S at low or high dose, single or two shots; 5 received placebo; per-sample allocation not given. All samples were drawn on day 63, counting from the first vaccine or placebo injection. Study results and caveats: Breadth and depth estimates from TCRs may understate total T cell responses. While placebo recipients had lower spike-specific TCR breadth, vaccine recipients had more.

This sequence was found in a person aged 18-65 years who received the Ad26.COV2.S COVID-19 vaccine or a placebo. This material consisted of peripheral blood, taken in a trial of Ad26.COV2.S vaccine versus placebo.

The CDR3 is CASLGTGKETQYF. CDR3 nucleotide sequence: TGTGCCAGCCTCGGGACCGGCAAAGAGACCCAGTACTTC. The V call is TRBV28, the J call TRBJ2-5, with D perhaps being TRBD1 or TRBD2 (5 bases each). V was shortened by 8 bases and J by 3 bases, with 13 bases between the two germline ends. Germline V gene lookup returns CDR1 MDHEN and CDR2 SYDVKM. CDR3 length equals 13 residues.